What follows is one TCR beta chain and its context. With 5 bases clipped from V and 2 bases from J, the junction kept 10 bases outside the gene matches. Germline-derived CDR1 and CDR2 are LNHDA and SQIVND (reference sequence). This CDR3 spans 17 amino acids. This sample was taken from a study of blood T cell repertoires in COVID-19. Some clones are missing from TCRdb's copy, which holds only in-frame ones; the method was immunoSEQ multiplex PCR. The table has some 160,000 clones, 83% seen once; the top ten hold roughly 1.9%. The receptor was isolated from a woman older than 75 with acute or convalescent COVID-19. The chain employs TRBV19 and TRBJ2-3; 10 nucleotides align to TRBD2. Material: peripheral blood. The chain's CDR3 is CASSPTRSGRLTDTQYF. DNA of the CDR3: TGTGCCAGTAGTCCCACCCGTAGCGGGAGGCTCACAGATACGCAGTATTTT. The full variable domain, its missing parts supplied by reference TRBV19 and TRBJ2-3, is DGGITQSPKYLFRKEGQNVTLSCEQNLNHDAMYWYRQDPGQGLRLIYYSQIVNDFQKGDIAEGYSVSREKKESFPLTVTSAQKNPTAFYLCASSPTRSGRLTDTQYFGPGTRLTVL.